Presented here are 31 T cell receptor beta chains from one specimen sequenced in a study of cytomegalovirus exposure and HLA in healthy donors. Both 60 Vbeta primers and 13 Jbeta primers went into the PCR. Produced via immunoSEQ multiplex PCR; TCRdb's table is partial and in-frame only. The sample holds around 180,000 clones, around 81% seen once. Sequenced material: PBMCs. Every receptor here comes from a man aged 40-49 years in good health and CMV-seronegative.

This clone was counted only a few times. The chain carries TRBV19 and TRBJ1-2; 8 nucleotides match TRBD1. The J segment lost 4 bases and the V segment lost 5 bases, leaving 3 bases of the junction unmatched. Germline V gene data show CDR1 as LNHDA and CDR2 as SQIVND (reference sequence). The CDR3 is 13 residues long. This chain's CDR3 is CASSVQGAYGYTF. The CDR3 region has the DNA TGTGCCAGTAGTGTGCAGGGGGCCTATGGCTACACCTTC. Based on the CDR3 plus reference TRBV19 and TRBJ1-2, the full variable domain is DGGITQSPKYLFRKEGQNVTLSCEQNLNHDAMYWYRQDPGQGLRLIYYSQIVNDFQKGDIAEGYSVSREKKESFPLTVTSAQKNPTAFYLCASSVQGAYGYTFGSGTRLTVV.

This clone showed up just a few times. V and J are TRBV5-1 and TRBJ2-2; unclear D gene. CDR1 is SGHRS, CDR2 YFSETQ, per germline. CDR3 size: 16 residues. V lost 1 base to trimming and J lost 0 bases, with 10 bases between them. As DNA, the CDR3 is TGCGCCAGCAGCTTGATTGGCCCGACGAACACCGGGGAGCTGTTTTTT. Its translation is CASSLIGPTNTGELFF.

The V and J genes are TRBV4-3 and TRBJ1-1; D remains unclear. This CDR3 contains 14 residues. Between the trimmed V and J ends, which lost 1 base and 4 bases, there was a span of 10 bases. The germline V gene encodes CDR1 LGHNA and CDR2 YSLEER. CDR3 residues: CASSQGEFGTEAFF. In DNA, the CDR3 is TGCGCCAGCAGCCAAGGGGAGTTCGGCACTGAAGCTTTCTTT.

The CDR3 spells CASSQDRGTSAAQYF. The CDR3 DNA reads as TGCGCCAGCAGCCAAGATAGGGGGACTAGCGCGGCCCAGTACTTC. This chain connects TRBV4-3 to TRBJ2-5; 10 positions agree with TRBD2. CDR1 LGHNA and CDR2 YSLEER come from the germline V gene. J gave up 9 bases and V 0 bases, and 7 bases lay outside the gene matches. CDR3 size: 15 residues.

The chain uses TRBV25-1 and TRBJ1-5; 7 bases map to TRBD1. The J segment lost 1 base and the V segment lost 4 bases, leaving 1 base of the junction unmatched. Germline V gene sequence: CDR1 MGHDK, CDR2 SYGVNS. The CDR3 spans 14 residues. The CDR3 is CASSVTGSNQPQHF. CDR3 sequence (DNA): TGTGCCAGCAGTGTGACAGGGAGCAATCAGCCCCAGCATTTT.

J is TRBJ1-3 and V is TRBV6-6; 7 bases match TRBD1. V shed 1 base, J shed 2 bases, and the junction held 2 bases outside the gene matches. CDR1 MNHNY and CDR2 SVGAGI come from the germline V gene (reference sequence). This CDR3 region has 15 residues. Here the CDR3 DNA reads TGTGCCAGCAGTTACTTACAGGGGACTGGAAACACCATATATTTT. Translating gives CASSYLQGTGNTIYF.

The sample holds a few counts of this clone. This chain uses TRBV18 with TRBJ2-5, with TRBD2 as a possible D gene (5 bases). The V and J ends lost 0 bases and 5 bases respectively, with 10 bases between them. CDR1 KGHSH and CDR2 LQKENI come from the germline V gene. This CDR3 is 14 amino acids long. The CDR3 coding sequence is TGTGCCAGCTCACCACCCGGGGTCGCGGAGACCCAGTACTTC. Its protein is CASSPPGVAETQYF.

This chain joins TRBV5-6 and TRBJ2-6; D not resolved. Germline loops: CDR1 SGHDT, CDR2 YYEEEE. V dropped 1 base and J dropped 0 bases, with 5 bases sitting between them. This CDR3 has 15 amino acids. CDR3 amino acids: CASSLRSSGANVLTF. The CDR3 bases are TGTGCCAGCAGCTTGAGGAGCTCTGGGGCCAACGTCCTGACTTTC.

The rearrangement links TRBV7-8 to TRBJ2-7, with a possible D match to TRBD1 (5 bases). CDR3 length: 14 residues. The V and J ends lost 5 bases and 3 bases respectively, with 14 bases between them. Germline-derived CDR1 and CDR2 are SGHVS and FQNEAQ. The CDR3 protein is CASSKRMTDYEQYF. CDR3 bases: TGTGCCAGCAGCAAACGGATGACAGACTACGAGCAGTACTTC.

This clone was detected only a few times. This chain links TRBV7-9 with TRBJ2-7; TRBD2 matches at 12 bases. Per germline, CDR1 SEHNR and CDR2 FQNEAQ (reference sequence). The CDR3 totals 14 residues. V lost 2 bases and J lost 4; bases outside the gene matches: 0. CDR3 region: CASSLLAGGYEQYF. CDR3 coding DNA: TGTGCCAGCAGCTTACTAGCGGGAGGGTACGAGCAGTACTTC.

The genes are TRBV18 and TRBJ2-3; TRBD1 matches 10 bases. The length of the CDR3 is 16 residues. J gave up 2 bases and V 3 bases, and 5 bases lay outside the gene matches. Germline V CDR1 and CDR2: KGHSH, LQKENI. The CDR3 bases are TGTGCCAGCTCACCCATGGGACAGGGGAACACAGATACGCAGTATTTT. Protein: CASSPMGQGNTDTQYF.

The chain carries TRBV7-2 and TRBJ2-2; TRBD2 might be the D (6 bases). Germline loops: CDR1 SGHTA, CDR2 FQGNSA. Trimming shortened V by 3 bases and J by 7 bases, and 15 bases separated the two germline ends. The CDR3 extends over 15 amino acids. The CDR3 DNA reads TGTGCCAGCAGCTTCGAGACAGCGCGGGGCGGGGAGCTGTTTTTT. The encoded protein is CASSFETARGGELFF.

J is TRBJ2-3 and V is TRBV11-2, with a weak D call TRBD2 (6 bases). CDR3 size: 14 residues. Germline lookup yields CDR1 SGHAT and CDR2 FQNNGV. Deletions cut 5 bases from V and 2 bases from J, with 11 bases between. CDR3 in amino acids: CASSPRGTTDTQYF. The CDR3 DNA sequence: TGTGCCAGCAGCCCTCGGGGGACCACAGATACGCAGTATTTT.

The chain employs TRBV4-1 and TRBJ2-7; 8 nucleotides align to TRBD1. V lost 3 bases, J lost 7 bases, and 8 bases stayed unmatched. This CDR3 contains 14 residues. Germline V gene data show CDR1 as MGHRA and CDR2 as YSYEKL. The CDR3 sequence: CASSQQTGEWEQYF. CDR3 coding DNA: TGCGCCAGCAGCCAGCAGACAGGGGAATGGGAGCAGTACTTC.

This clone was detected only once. The CDR3 DNA reads as TGTGCCAGCAGCCAAAACCAGTTAAGGGACAGAGGGGACACTGAAGCTTTCTTT. Amino acid sequence: CASSQNQLRDRGDTEAFF. This chain connects TRBV7-9 to TRBJ1-1; 7 bases are shared with TRBD1. The germline gives CDR1 SEHNR, CDR2 FQNEAQ (reference sequence). The V segment lost 5 bases and the J segment 3 bases; nucleotides outside the gene matches: 18. CDR3 length equals 18 residues.

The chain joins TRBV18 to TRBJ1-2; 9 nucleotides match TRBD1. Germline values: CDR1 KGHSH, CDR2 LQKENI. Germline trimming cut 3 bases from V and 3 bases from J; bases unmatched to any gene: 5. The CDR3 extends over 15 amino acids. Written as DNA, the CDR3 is TGTGCCAGCTCACCGACGACAGGGGGAGACTATGGCTACACCTTC. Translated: CASSPTTGGDYGYTF.

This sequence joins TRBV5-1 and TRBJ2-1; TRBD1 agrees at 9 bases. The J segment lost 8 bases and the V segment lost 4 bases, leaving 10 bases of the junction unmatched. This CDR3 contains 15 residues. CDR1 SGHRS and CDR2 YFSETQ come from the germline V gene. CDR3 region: CASSRGQGILDEQFF. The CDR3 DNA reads TGCGCCAGCAGCAGGGGACAGGGAATACTCGATGAGCAGTTCTTC.

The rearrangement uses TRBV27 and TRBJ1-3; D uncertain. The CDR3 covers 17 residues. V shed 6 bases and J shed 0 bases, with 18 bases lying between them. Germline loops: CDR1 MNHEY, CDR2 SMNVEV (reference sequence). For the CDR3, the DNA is TGTGCCAGCAGACCCATCTGGGCGCAGAGCTCTGGAAACACCATATATTTT. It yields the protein CASRPIWAQSSGNTIYF.

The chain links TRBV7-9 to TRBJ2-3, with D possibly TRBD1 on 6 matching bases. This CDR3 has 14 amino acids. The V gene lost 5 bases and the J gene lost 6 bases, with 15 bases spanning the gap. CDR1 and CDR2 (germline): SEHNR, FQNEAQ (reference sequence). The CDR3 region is CASSPGTIKDTQYF. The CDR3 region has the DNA TGTGCCAGCAGCCCCGGGACAATTAAGGATACGCAGTATTTT.

CDR3 amino acids: CASSPRGVRETQYF. The CDR3 nucleotides are TGTGCCAGCAGTCCGCGGGGGGTCCGGGAGACCCAGTACTTC. The J gene is TRBJ2-5, the V gene TRBV6-5, with 8 bases matching TRBD2. This CDR3 is built from 14 residues. Germline CDR1 and CDR2: MNHEY and SVGAGI. V shed 5 bases and J 5 bases; nucleotides not matched to a gene: 7.

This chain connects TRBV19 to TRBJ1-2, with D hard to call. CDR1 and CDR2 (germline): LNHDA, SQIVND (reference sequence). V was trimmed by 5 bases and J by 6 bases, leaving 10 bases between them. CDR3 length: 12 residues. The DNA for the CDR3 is TGTGCCAGTAGTGCCCGGGGAGATGGCTACACCTTC. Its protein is CASSARGDGYTF.

The DNA of the CDR3 is TGTGCCACCAGCAAGGAGGGAGGCAGCTACGAGCAGTACTTC. As protein: CATSKEGGSYEQYF. The V and J genes are TRBV15 and TRBJ2-7; tentative D call: TRBD2 (6 bases). This CDR3 is 14 amino acids long. Germline V gives CDR1 LNHNV, CDR2 YYDKDF (reference sequence). V lost 4 bases and J lost 3, with 13 bases in between.

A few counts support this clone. The CDR3 nucleotides read TGTGCCAGCAGGGTGGGTCGGGGGGCGCAAGGAGATACGCAGTATTTT. Translation gives CASRVGRGAQGDTQYF. The genes are TRBV5-8 and TRBJ2-3; D possibly corresponds to TRBD2 (7 bases). This CDR3 is built from 16 residues. Germline V CDR1 and CDR2: SGHTS, YDEGEE. V was shortened by 5 bases and J by 5 bases, with 21 bases between the two germline ends.

In nucleotides, the CDR3 is TGTGCCAGCAGCGTATCGCAGCAAGAGACCCAGTACTTC. This encodes CASSVSQQETQYF. This rearrangement joins TRBV9 to TRBJ2-5; D is unresolved. The CDR3 spans 13 residues. V was trimmed by 1 base and J by 2 bases, leaving 6 bases between them. Germline V gives CDR1 SGDLS, CDR2 YYNGEE.

Here the CDR3 reads CAISEPRGTSGRGTGELFF. The CDR3, as DNA: TGTGCCATCAGTGAGCCGCGAGGAACTAGCGGGAGGGGTACCGGGGAGCTGTTTTTT. The chain joins TRBV10-3 to TRBJ2-2, with 13 nucleotides matching TRBD2. Germline V gene data show CDR1 as ENHRY and CDR2 as SYGVKD. J lost 5 bases, V lost 2 bases, and 11 bases had no gene match. The CDR3 totals 19 residues.

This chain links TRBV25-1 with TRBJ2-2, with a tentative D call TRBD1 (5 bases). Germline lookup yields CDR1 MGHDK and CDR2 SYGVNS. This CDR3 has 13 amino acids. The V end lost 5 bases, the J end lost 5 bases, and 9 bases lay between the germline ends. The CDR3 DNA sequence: TGTGCCAGCAGTTTAGGGGTAACCGGGGAGCTGTTTTTT. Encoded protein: CASSLGVTGELFF.

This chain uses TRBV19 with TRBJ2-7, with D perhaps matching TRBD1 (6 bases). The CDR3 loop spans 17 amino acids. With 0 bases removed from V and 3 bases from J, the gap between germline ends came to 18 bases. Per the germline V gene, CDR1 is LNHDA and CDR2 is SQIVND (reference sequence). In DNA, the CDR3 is TGTGCCAGTAGTATAGATCCCCCGCACAGGGCCTTCTACGAGCAGTACTTC. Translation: CASSIDPPHRAFYEQYF.

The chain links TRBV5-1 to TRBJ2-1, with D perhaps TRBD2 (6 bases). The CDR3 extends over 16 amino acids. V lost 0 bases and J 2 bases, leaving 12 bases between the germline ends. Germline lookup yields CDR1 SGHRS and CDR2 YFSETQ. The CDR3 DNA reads TGCGCCAGCAGCTTGGGGAGGGTAGGGGCCTACAATGAGCAGTTCTTC. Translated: CASSLGRVGAYNEQFF.

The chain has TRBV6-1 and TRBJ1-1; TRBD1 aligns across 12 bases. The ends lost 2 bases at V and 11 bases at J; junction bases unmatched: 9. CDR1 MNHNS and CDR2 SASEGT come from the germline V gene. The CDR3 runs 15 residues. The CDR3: CASSEIPGQGADAFF. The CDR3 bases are TGTGCCAGCAGTGAAATACCGGGACAGGGGGCGGACGCTTTCTTT.

CDR3 sequence: CASTIRGQGSYEQYF. DNA for the CDR3: TGTGCCAGCACCATCCGGGGACAGGGATCTTACGAGCAGTACTTC. The chain uses TRBV6-5 and TRBJ2-7; 9 nucleotides line up with TRBD1. Germline V gene lookup returns CDR1 MNHEY and CDR2 SVGAGI. With V trimmed by 7 bases and J by 4 bases, 11 bases remained unmatched. There are 15 residues in the CDR3.

CDR3 protein: CASSLPTSAPLNEQFF. Here the CDR3 DNA reads TGTGCCAGCAGCTTACCGACTAGCGCGCCACTCAATGAGCAGTTCTTC. The J gene is TRBJ2-1, the V gene TRBV7-8; 8 positions match TRBD2. The CDR3 consists of 16 residues. Trimming cost V 2 bases and J 6 bases; bases outside gene matches: 9. The germline gives CDR1 SGHVS, CDR2 FQNEAQ.